A selection of T cell receptor beta chains follows, all from one sample in a study of Graves' ophthalmopathy and Graves' hyperthyroidism. A single record per CDR3 protein comes from TCRdb applying MiXCR to the multiplex PCR reads. Among 300,000 to 400,000 distinct CDR3 sequences listed, 15% to 20% were seen once. The sequencing input was peripheral blood. The source is an adult man with Graves' ophthalmopathy. Each CDR3 is given with its conserved first and last residue. The D gene is left open where the match is weak. Rows may omit the clone size; those that give it use once, few, many or a size class.

clone_size: many; j_call: TRBJ2-5; v_call: TRBV20-1; d_call: .; cdr3_aa: CSARDVATQYF; cdr3_nt: TGCAGTGCTAGAGATGTCGCCACCCAGTACTTC
clone_size: .; j_call: TRBJ1-1; v_call: TRBV12-3/TRBV12-4; d_call: TRBD1; cdr3_aa: CASSFRAGGNTEAFF; cdr3_nt: TGTGCCAGCAGTTTTCGGGCAGGGGGCAACACTGAAGCTTTCTTT
clone_size: .; j_call: TRBJ2-6; v_call: TRBV9; d_call: .; cdr3_aa: CASSNGGLSSGANVLTF; cdr3_nt: TGTGCCAGCAGTAACGGGGGCTTGAGCTCTGGGGCCAACGTCCTGACTTTC
clone_size: many; j_call: TRBJ2-7; v_call: TRBV5-1; d_call: .; cdr3_aa: CASSSTDNYEQYF; cdr3_nt: TGCGCCAGCAGCTCGACAGATAACTACGAGCAGTACTTC
clone_size: many; j_call: TRBJ2-2; v_call: TRBV6-5; d_call: .; cdr3_aa: CASSYSSQTNTGELFF; cdr3_nt: TGTGCCAGCAGTTACTCGTCACAGACGAACACCGGGGAGCTGTTTTTT
clone_size: many; j_call: TRBJ2-7; v_call: TRBV7-9; d_call: .; cdr3_aa: CASSGQGQPSEQYF; cdr3_nt: TGTGCCAGCAGCGGGCAGGGACAACCCTCCGAGCAGTACTTC
clone_size: many; j_call: TRBJ1-2; v_call: TRBV3-1; d_call: .; cdr3_aa: CASSQEVGQVGGYTF; cdr3_nt: TGTGCCAGCAGCCAAGAGGTCGGGCAGGTCGGCGGCTACACCTTC
clone_size: many; j_call: TRBJ2-2; v_call: TRBV5-1; d_call: .; cdr3_aa: CASSLDVRNTGELFF; cdr3_nt: TGCGCCAGCAGCTTGGATGTCAGGAACACCGGGGAGCTGTTTTTT
clone_size: few; j_call: TRBJ2-5; v_call: TRBV6-1; d_call: .; cdr3_aa: CASERGGSGETQYF; cdr3_nt: TGTGCCAGCGAGAGAGGTGGGTCGGGAGAGACCCAGTACTTC
clone_size: .; j_call: TRBJ2-2; v_call: TRBV12-3/TRBV12-4; d_call: .; cdr3_aa: CASSPPPDGRDTGELFF; cdr3_nt: TGTGCCAGCAGCCCTCCCCCCGACGGGCGGGACACCGGGGAGCTGTTTTTT
clone_size: many; j_call: TRBJ2-3; v_call: TRBV28; d_call: .; cdr3_aa: CASRITDSTDTQYF; cdr3_nt: TGTGCCAGCAGGATTACGGACAGCACAGATACGCAGTATTTT
clone_size: many; j_call: TRBJ1-2; v_call: TRBV2; d_call: TRBD1; cdr3_aa: CASRSGTGVYGYTF; cdr3_nt: TGTGCCAGCAGGTCCGGGACAGGGGTTTATGGCTACACCTTC
clone_size: many; j_call: TRBJ2-7; v_call: TRBV29-1; d_call: .; cdr3_aa: CSVEDQNGGRYEQYF; cdr3_nt: TGCAGCGTTGAAGATCAGAACGGGGGTAGATACGAGCAGTACTTC
clone_size: many; j_call: TRBJ2-7; v_call: TRBV18; d_call: TRBD1; cdr3_aa: CASSRDRGHEQYF; cdr3_nt: TGTGCCAGCTCACGAGACAGGGGCCACGAGCAGTACTTC
clone_size: .; j_call: TRBJ2-2; v_call: TRBV7-9; d_call: TRBD2; cdr3_aa: CASSPGLANTGELSF; cdr3_nt: TGTGCCAGCAGCCCGGGACTAGCGAACACCGGGGAGCTGTCTTTT
clone_size: many; j_call: TRBJ2-5; v_call: TRBV20-1; d_call: TRBD2; cdr3_aa: CSATGASGSPRETQYF; cdr3_nt: TGCAGTGCTACCGGGGCCAGCGGGAGTCCCCGGGAGACCCAGTACTTC
clone_size: many; j_call: TRBJ1-5; v_call: TRBV12-3/TRBV12-4; d_call: .; cdr3_aa: CASSLRRSFSNQPQHF; cdr3_nt: TGTGCCAGCAGTTTACGTAGGAGTTTTAGCAATCAGCCCCAGCATTTT
clone_size: many; j_call: TRBJ2-7; v_call: TRBV12-3/TRBV12-4; d_call: TRBD2; cdr3_aa: CASSFSLAVSYEQYF; cdr3_nt: TGTGCCAGCAGTTTCAGTCTAGCGGTCTCCTACGAGCAGTACTTC
clone_size: many; j_call: TRBJ1-5; v_call: TRBV5-1; d_call: .; cdr3_aa: CASSFSPDKDQPQHF; cdr3_nt: TGCGCCAGCAGCTTCTCCCCCGATAAAGATCAGCCCCAGCATTTT
clone_size: .; j_call: TRBJ1-2; v_call: TRBV6-1; d_call: TRBD1; cdr3_aa: CASQDRGTDGYTF; cdr3_nt: TGTGCCAGCCAGGACAGGGGAACGGATGGCTACACCTTC
clone_size: .; j_call: TRBJ2-5; v_call: TRBV12-3/TRBV12-4; d_call: TRBD1; cdr3_aa: CARRDRDYETQYF; cdr3_nt: TGTGCCAGGCGGGACAGGGACTATGAGACCCAGTACTTC
clone_size: .; j_call: TRBJ2-7; v_call: TRBV27; d_call: .; cdr3_aa: CASSEAQFYEQYF; cdr3_nt: TGTGCCAGCAGTGAAGCCCAGTTCTACGAGCAGTACTTC
clone_size: many; j_call: TRBJ1-1; v_call: TRBV7-6; d_call: .; cdr3_aa: CASSLTRQLNTEAFF; cdr3_nt: TGTGCCAGCAGCTTAACGAGACAGCTGAACACTGAAGCTTTCTTT
clone_size: many; j_call: TRBJ1-1; v_call: TRBV7-9; d_call: .; cdr3_aa: CASRPGVETEAFF; cdr3_nt: TGTGCCAGCAGACCAGGGGTCGAGACTGAAGCTTTCTTT
clone_size: many; j_call: TRBJ1-2; v_call: TRBV20-1; d_call: .; cdr3_aa: CSARDYGNYGYTF; cdr3_nt: TGCAGTGCTAGAGATTACGGGAACTATGGCTACACCTTC
clone_size: many; j_call: TRBJ2-5; v_call: TRBV20-1; d_call: .; cdr3_aa: CSATSGAFQETQYF; cdr3_nt: TGCAGTGCTACCTCGGGAGCCTTCCAAGAGACCCAGTACTTC
clone_size: many; j_call: TRBJ2-5; v_call: TRBV5-1; d_call: .; cdr3_aa: CASSLDPSGWAEQETQYF; cdr3_nt: TGCGCCAGCAGCTTGGATCCCTCCGGGTGGGCGGAACAAGAGACCCAGTACTTC
clone_size: many; j_call: TRBJ1-2; v_call: TRBV4-1; d_call: TRBD1; cdr3_aa: CASSQQERTGSYTF; cdr3_nt: TGCGCCAGCAGCCAGCAGGAGAGGACAGGGTCCTACACCTTC
clone_size: many; j_call: TRBJ2-7; v_call: TRBV27; d_call: .; cdr3_aa: CASSSSHSSADEQYF; cdr3_nt: TGTGCCAGCAGTTCCTCCCACTCCTCTGCGGACGAGCAGTACTTC
clone_size: many; j_call: TRBJ1-5; v_call: TRBV2; d_call: .; cdr3_aa: CASSEYRNQPQHF; cdr3_nt: TGTGCCAGCAGTGAATACAGAAATCAGCCCCAGCATTTT
clone_size: many; j_call: TRBJ2-7; v_call: TRBV4-3; d_call: TRBD1; cdr3_aa: CASSQDSRQGRSYEQYF; cdr3_nt: TGCGCCAGCAGCCAAGATTCCAGACAGGGAAGGTCTTACGAGCAGTACTTC
clone_size: .; j_call: TRBJ2-5; v_call: TRBV12-3/TRBV12-4; d_call: .; cdr3_aa: CASSYIVSVEGYQETQYF; cdr3_nt: TGTGCCAGCAGTTATATTGTTTCGGTTGAAGGGTACCAAGAGACCCAGTACTTC
clone_size: many; j_call: TRBJ1-6; v_call: TRBV3-1; d_call: TRBD1; cdr3_aa: CASSHQTGGNSPLHF; cdr3_nt: TGTGCCAGCAGCCACCAGACAGGGGGCAACTCACCCCTCCACTTT
clone_size: once; j_call: TRBJ1-2; v_call: TRBV20-1; d_call: .; cdr3_aa: CSARYRDIGYGYTF; cdr3_nt: TGCAGTGCTAGGTACCGGGACATCGGCTATGGCTACACCTTC
clone_size: many; j_call: TRBJ1-1; v_call: TRBV19; d_call: .; cdr3_aa: CASSIQSSRNTEAFF; cdr3_nt: TGTGCCAGTAGTATTCAGTCGAGCAGGAACACTGAAGCTTTCTTT
clone_size: many; j_call: TRBJ1-1; v_call: TRBV27; d_call: .; cdr3_aa: CASSLITGINTEAFF; cdr3_nt: TGTGCCAGCAGTTTGATAACAGGGATAAACACTGAAGCTTTCTTT
clone_size: .; j_call: TRBJ1-2; v_call: TRBV6-2/TRBV6-3; d_call: .; cdr3_aa: CASSYGSSRLWGYTF; cdr3_nt: TGTGCCAGCAGTTACGGGAGCTCGAGACTATGGGGCTACACCTTC
clone_size: .; j_call: TRBJ2-5; v_call: TRBV7-8; d_call: TRBD2; cdr3_aa: CASSSVAGGGQETQYF; cdr3_nt: TGTGCCAGCAGCTCGGTAGCGGGAGGAGGGCAAGAGACCCAGTACTTC
clone_size: .; j_call: TRBJ2-3; v_call: TRBV11-2; d_call: .; cdr3_aa: CASSLVGGSTDTQYF; cdr3_nt: TGTGCCAGCAGCTTAGTAGGCGGGAGCACAGATACGCAGTATTTT